The sequence of this TCR beta chain was determined in a study of blood T cell repertoires in COVID-19 (TCRdb year 2020). With respect to the entire study: The collaborator samples originated in the United States, Italy and Spain and spanned the acute and convalescent phases of COVID-19. The prospective study material was composed of cDNA or gDNA derived from T cells, B-cell-depleted T cells, or PBMCs. Sample metadata almost always included a de-identified subject ID, COVID-19 status, age in years and sex. The dataset comprised deeply sampled blood TCRbeta repertoires from subjects exposed to, actively infected with, or recovered from COVID-19. The repertoires were released in a freely available public database intended as a resource for research on the immune response to SARS-CoV-2. Where available, HLA class I and class II types were taken from metadata supplied by the sample provider and were not determined by assay-based typing. The samples were drawn from the first 160 participants of the ongoing ImmuneRACE study and from 950 to 1,500 subjects provided by 6 global collaborators. Results the study describes overall, beyond this receptor: The amount of clinical and demographic metadata varied by source and participant and was provided uncurated.

TCRbeta CDR3 regions were amplified from genomic DNA using the immunoSEQ Assay, a bias-controlled multiplex PCR. The source study handled its data this way. Nucleated cell counts per sample were estimated from amplification of reference gene primers within the assay. Sequence reads were collapsed and filtered to measure the absolute abundance of every unique TCRbeta CDR3 rearrangement. For each sample, productive Simpson clonality was calculated by taking the square root of Simpson's diversity index across productive rearrangements. Held by TCRdb, this immuneACCESS table contains in-frame sequences only and omits some clones. Under half of the omission traces to an unresolved V gene where checked; the cause of the rest is unknown. That table gives V, J and clone size, and the DNA gave D and trimming. For this sample there are fewer than 150,000 clones; around 84% appear just once. 10% to 15% of the sample comes from the top ten.

Regarding this clone: The antigen this receptor binds is unknown. No base-level quality is on record; no much larger clone is a single base apart.

The collaborating institutions used their own protocols to collect whole blood in K2EDTA tubes. Collaborator samples were shipped for TCRbeta analysis as frozen whole blood, isolated PBMCs, or DNA extracted from either sample type. The receptor was derived from a human donor in a cohort sampled during active COVID-19. Sequences were obtained from peripheral blood.

CDR3 sequence: CASSTGTDSYNEQFF. The bases are TGTGCCAGCAGCACAGGGACAGACTCCTACAATGAGCAGTTCTTC. The V and J genes are TRBV7-9 and TRBJ2-1; TRBD1 fits 7 bases in the junction. Reading from cysteine to phenylalanine, the CDR3 counts 15 amino acids. The only DNA kept is the CDR3, 45 bases in frame from the first base. As encoded in the germline V gene (reference sequence), CDR1 is SEHNR while CDR2 is FQNEAQ. Here V drops 5 bases and J drops 0 bases, and the junction holds 4 bases not matched to any gene.